This TCR beta chain was obtained from a study of CXCR3-negative and CXCR3-positive naive CD8 T cells. The study's findings and limits: Relative to CXCR3-negative naive cells, CXCR3-positive naive cells had more hydrophobic TRB CDR3s.

Germline CDR1 and CDR2: SQVTM and ANQGSEA. The CDR3 sequence is 14 residues long. Remarks on this clonotype: The antigen is undetermined.

Libraries were UMI-labeled 5' RACE TRB cDNA. TCRdb re-called the 5' RACE reads and shows each CDR3 protein once, DNA omitted. This sample's table has some 150,000 distinct CDR3 sequences. The gene calls are TRBV29-1 and TRBJ2-1; without DNA, the TCRdb call of TRBD1 cannot be checked. The receptor's source is a human donor in good health. Some clones in this sample may be carry-over from other donors' samples. The material sequenced was naive CXCR3+ CD8+ T cells from blood. The subset: CD45RO-CCR7+CD27+CD95- naive CD8+ T cells expressing CXCR3 (TNR3+). The CDR3 is CSVSQGYSYNEQFF.